The source of this T cell receptor beta chain is a study of T cell changes during pregnancy in multiple sclerosis. For this clone: Other DNA sequences in the sample encode the same CDR3.

The assay was immunoSEQ multiplex PCR, and TCRdb's table has in-frame clones only and misses some. The repertoire holds over 60,000 clones, with 70% to 90% as singletons. The starting material was peripheral blood, obtained in the first trimester of pregnancy. This receptor was obtained from a female donor with multiple sclerosis, enrolled in a pregnancy study.

CDR3 amino acids: CAWSVGTGDGYTF. In DNA, the CDR3 is TGTGCCTGGAGTGTAGGGACAGGGGATGGCTACACCTTC. The chain uses TRBV30 and TRBJ1-2, with 10 bases aligning to TRBD1. Germline CDR1 is GTSNPN and CDR2 is SVGIG (reference sequence). The V segment lost 0 bases and the J segment 6 bases; nucleotides outside the gene matches: 1. This CDR3 has 13 residues.